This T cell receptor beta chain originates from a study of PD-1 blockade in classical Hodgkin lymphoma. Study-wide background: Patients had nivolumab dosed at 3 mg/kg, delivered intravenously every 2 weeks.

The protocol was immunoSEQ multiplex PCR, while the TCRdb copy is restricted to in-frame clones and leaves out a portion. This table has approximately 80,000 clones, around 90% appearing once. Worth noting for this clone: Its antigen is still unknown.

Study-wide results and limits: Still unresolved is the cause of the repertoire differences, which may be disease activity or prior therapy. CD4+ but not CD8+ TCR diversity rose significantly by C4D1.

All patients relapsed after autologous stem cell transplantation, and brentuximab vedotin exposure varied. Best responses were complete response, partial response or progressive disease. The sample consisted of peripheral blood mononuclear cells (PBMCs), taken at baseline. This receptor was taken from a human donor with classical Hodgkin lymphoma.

DNA of the CDR3: TGTGCCAGCAGTGAAGGACCTCACAATGAGCAGTTCTTC. As protein: CASSEGPHNEQFF. V and J are TRBV6-4 and TRBJ2-1; D remains ambiguous. Trimming cost V 3 bases and J 5 bases, with 8 bases left between them. This CDR3 spans 13 amino acids. Germline V gene lookup returns CDR1 MRHNA and CDR2 SNTAGT.